The 32 T cell receptor beta chains below all came from one sample that was sequenced in a study of response to subunit inactivated influenza vaccine. From the RT-PCR reads, TCRdb called clonotypes with MiXCR, one entry per CDR3 protein. The sample lists 500,000 to 700,000 distinct CDR3 sequences; roughly 23% were seen once. The sample was also reused in another study, on T cells expressing NK-cell markers. In that study: The authors generated TCR beta cDNA through 5'RACE template switching with UMIs.

The source was CD4+ T cells sorted from PBMCs, collected 11 to 12 days after vaccination. These receptors were collected from a man aged 50-60 years who received an inactivated influenza vaccine.

This chain connects TRBV2 to TRBJ2-7; 9 bases match TRBD1. Germline V gives CDR1 SNHLY, CDR2 FYNNEI. The V gene end was trimmed by 5 bases and the J gene end by 4 bases; junction bases not matched to a gene: 6. The CDR3 sequence is 14 residues long. The DNA of the CDR3 is TGTGCCAGCAGTAAGGACAGGGGCGGTTACGAGCAGTACTTC. It specifies CASSKDRGGYEQYF.

This rearrangement joins TRBV4-3 to TRBJ2-7; D perhaps matches TRBD2 (5 bases). The V gene lost 0 bases and the J gene lost 2 bases, with 5 bases spanning the gap. CDR3 length: 13 amino acids. Per the germline V gene, CDR1 is LGHNA and CDR2 is YSLEER. CDR3 region: CASSQELAYEQYF. The CDR3 DNA follows: TGCGCCAGCAGCCAAGAACTAGCCTACGAGCAGTACTTC.

The chain joins TRBV20-1 to TRBJ2-7; TRBD1 or TRBD2 may be the D gene (5 bases each). Trimming pared 3 bases from V and 2 bases from J, leaving 14 bases between. Germline V gene data show CDR1 as DFQATT and CDR2 as SNEGSKA (reference sequence). The CDR3 sequence is 14 residues long. CDR3 sequence (DNA): TGCAGTGCTAGCGGGGCGACCCTCACCTACGAGCAGTACTTC. Its translation: CSASGATLTYEQYF.

V is TRBV30 and J is TRBJ2-2; D remains ambiguous. The CDR3 length is 12 residues. Germline V gene lookup returns CDR1 GTSNPN and CDR2 SVGIG (reference sequence). Trimming removed 2 bases from V and 8 bases from J, with 9 bases in between. The CDR3 is CAWSSIGGELFF. The CDR3 coding sequence is TGTGCCTGGAGTAGTATCGGAGGGGAGCTGTTTTTT.

The gene calls are TRBV20-1 and TRBJ1-2; D ambiguous. The CDR3 covers 13 residues. V was clipped by 0 bases and J by 8 bases, with 13 bases between them. Germline CDR1 reads DFQATT; CDR2 reads SNEGSKA (reference sequence). CDR3 DNA sequence: TGCAGTGCTAGAGATTTGGCTGGGGAGGGCTACACCTTC. Translation: CSARDLAGEGYTF.

The rearrangement links TRBV15 to TRBJ2-2; possible D gene TRBD1, 6 bases. Germline V gene lookup returns CDR1 LNHNV and CDR2 YYDKDF (reference sequence). CDR3 length equals 16 residues. Trimming removed 1 base at V and 6 bases at J, with 15 bases between. The DNA of the CDR3 is TGTGCCACCAGCAGAGGAGTAACAGGGACGGCCGGGGAGCTGTTTTTT. It translates to CATSRGVTGTAGELFF.

This clonotype was counted ten times or more. The chain joins TRBV5-1 to TRBJ2-7; 7 bases align to TRBD1. The CDR3 has 15 amino acids. V shed 0 bases, J shed 2 bases, and the junction held 5 bases outside the gene matches. The germline V gene encodes CDR1 SGHRS and CDR2 YFSETQ. CDR3 bases: TGCGCCAGCAGCTTGGGAGGGACAGCAGCCTACGAGCAGTACTTC. The encoded protein is CASSLGGTAAYEQYF.

In this sample, this clonotype turned up a few times. The rearrangement uses TRBV24-1 and TRBJ2-1; maybe TRBD1 (6 bases). Germline V CDR1 and CDR2: KGHDR, SFDVKD. The CDR3 contains 15 residues. Between the trimmed V and J ends, which lost 2 bases and 7 bases, there was a span of 14 bases. This chain's CDR3 is CATSDSGQSGNEQFF. The CDR3 DNA reads as TGTGCCACCAGTGATTCGGGACAATCAGGGAATGAGCAGTTCTTC.

This clonotype showed up just a few times. This sequence joins TRBV11-2 and TRBJ2-1; tentative D call: TRBD2 (6 bases). Germline-derived CDR1 and CDR2 are SGHAT and FQNNGV. There are 13 residues in the CDR3. The V and J ends lost 1 base and 10 bases respectively, with 11 bases between them. The CDR3 sequence is CASSLAGGGEQFF. The CDR3 DNA reads as TGTGCCAGCAGCTTAGCCGGGGGTGGGGAGCAGTTCTTC.

CDR3 in amino acids: CSARSRENGNEQFF. The CDR3 nucleotides are TGCAGTGCTAGGTCGCGGGAGAACGGGAATGAGCAGTTCTTC. The rearrangement links TRBV20-1 to TRBJ2-1; 7 bases are shared with TRBD2. The germline V gene encodes CDR1 DFQATT and CDR2 SNEGSKA (reference sequence). Trimming removed 3 bases from V and 7 bases from J; junction bases left unmatched: 9. The CDR3 runs 14 residues.

The CDR3: CASSQGVIGPGNTIYF. CDR3 sequence (DNA): TGTGCCAGCAGCCAAGGAGTAATAGGCCCTGGAAACACCATATATTTT. The gene calls are TRBV3-1 and TRBJ1-3; D gene ambiguous. Germline V gene data show CDR1 as LGHDT and CDR2 as YNNKEL (reference sequence). The germline V and J ends were trimmed by 1 base and 2 bases, with 12 bases remaining between them. The CDR3 length is 16 residues. Complete variable domain (other parts from reference TRBV3-1 and TRBJ1-3): DTAVSQTPKYLVTQMGNDKSIKCEQNLGHDTMYWYKQDSKKFLKIMFSYNNKELIINETVPNRFSPKSPDKAHLNLHINSLELGDSAVYFCASSQGVIGPGNTIYFGEGSWLTVV.

This clonotype has a count of ten or more. The V call is TRBV12-3 or TRBV12-4, the J call TRBJ1-6; no clear D. V gave up 2 bases and J gave up 5 bases, with 10 bases separating them. There are 15 residues in the CDR3. CDR3 protein: CASSLSNRNNSPLHF. In DNA form, the CDR3 reads TGTGCCAGCAGTTTATCCAACAGAAATAATTCACCCCTCCACTTT.

This clonotype was counted many times. The chain has TRBV7-9 and TRBJ2-3; 12 positions match TRBD2. The CDR3 has 17 residues. The germline V gene encodes CDR1 SEHNR and CDR2 FQNEAQ (reference sequence). V was pared by 0 bases and J by 4 bases, with 5 bases of the junction left unmatched. This CDR3 is CASSLARLAGASDTQYF. CDR3 bases: TGTGCCAGCAGCTTAGCGCGACTAGCGGGGGCCTCAGATACGCAGTATTTT.

This clonotype appeared a few times. The chain couples TRBV20-1 to TRBJ2-1; D unclear. This CDR3 region has 13 residues. Germline assignment: CDR1 DFQATT and CDR2 SNEGSKA (reference sequence). V was pared by 4 bases and J by 4 bases, with 11 bases between. This chain's CDR3 is CSATASPYNEQFF. The CDR3 region has the DNA TGCAGTGCTACAGCGAGCCCTTACAATGAGCAGTTCTTC.

This chain connects TRBV9 to TRBJ2-1, with 10 bases lining up with TRBD2. The CDR3 runs to 16 residues. V shed 4 bases, J shed 5 bases, and the junction held 9 bases outside the gene matches. Germline loops: CDR1 SGDLS, CDR2 YYNGEE. This CDR3 is CASSTRTSGTNNEQFF. Here the CDR3 DNA reads TGTGCCAGCAGCACCCGCACTAGCGGGACGAACAATGAGCAGTTCTTC.

The V and J genes are TRBV7-9 and TRBJ2-2; TRBD2 matches 12 bases. J lost 2 bases, V lost 5 bases, and 6 bases had no gene match. This CDR3 region has 17 residues. Germline V gives CDR1 SEHNR, CDR2 FQNEAQ (reference sequence). The CDR3 DNA reads TGTGCCAGCAGCGAAGCTAGCGGGAGGGCCAACACCGGGGAGCTGTTTTTT. Its protein is CASSEASGRANTGELFF.

V and J are TRBV10-1 and TRBJ2-1; D is ambiguous. The CDR3 length is 15 residues. The V gene lost 4 bases and the J gene lost 0 bases, with 10 bases spanning the gap. Germline V lookup: CDR1 WNHNN, CDR2 SYGVQD (reference sequence). DNA of the CDR3: TGCGCCAGCAGTGTGAGACGGTCCTCCTACAATGAGCAGTTCTTC. Encoded protein: CASSVRRSSYNEQFF.

This clonotype appeared many times. V usage is TRBV10-3 and J usage is TRBJ1-5; D is possibly TRBD1 (5 bases). V was shortened by 4 bases and J by 6 bases, with 13 bases between the two germline ends. The CDR3 covers 14 residues. The germline V gene encodes CDR1 ENHRY and CDR2 SYGVKD. This CDR3 reads CAISVGGEGQPQHF. As DNA, the CDR3 is TGTGCCATCAGTGTGGGAGGGGAGGGTCAGCCCCAGCATTTT.

This clonotype has a handful of counts. This chain links TRBV2 with TRBJ2-7; no clear D. CDR3 length: 13 residues. In germline, CDR1 is SNHLY, CDR2 FYNNEI. V dropped 8 bases and J dropped 0 bases, with 11 bases sitting between them. The CDR3 loop is CASGRESSYEQYF. The CDR3 DNA reads as TGTGCCAGCGGCAGAGAGAGCTCCTACGAGCAGTACTTC.

This clonotype turned up a few times. V gene TRBV28 combines with J gene TRBJ1-5, with TRBD1 as a possible D gene (6 bases). This CDR3 contains 16 residues. Germline CDR1 reads MDHEN; CDR2 reads SYDVKM. The germline V and J ends were trimmed by 4 bases and 3 bases, with 16 bases remaining between them. The CDR3 DNA is TGTGCCAGCAGTTCTCTTACACAGGGTTCCAATCAGCCCCAGCATTTT. It yields the protein CASSSLTQGSNQPQHF. Filled out from reference TRBV28 and TRBJ1-5, the complete variable domain reads DVKVTQSSRYLVKRTGEKVFLECVQDMDHENMFWYRQDPGLGLRLIYFSYDVKMKEKGDIPEGYSVSREKKERFSLILESASTNQTSMYLCASSSLTQGSNQPQHFGDGTRLSIL.

This clonotype has only a few counts. The V call is TRBV4-3, the J call TRBJ2-1; TRBD2 matches at 10 bases. The CDR3 consists of 20 residues. CDR1 is LGHNA, CDR2 YSLEER, per germline. J lost 0 bases, V lost 3 bases, and 14 bases had no gene match. The CDR3 loop reads CASSQGFISGRLSSYNEQFF. CDR3 bases: TGCGCCAGCAGCCAGGGGTTTATTAGCGGGAGGCTAAGCTCCTACAATGAGCAGTTCTTC.

This sequence joins TRBV6-2 or TRBV6-3 and TRBJ2-7; the match to TRBD1 covers 7 bases. J was trimmed by 5 bases and V by 2 bases; bases with no gene match: 12. Per germline, CDR1 MNHEY and CDR2 SVGEGT. The CDR3 sequence is 16 residues long. CDR3 nucleotide sequence: TGTGCCAGCAGTTACGCCCGGAGACAGGGAGCACACGAGCAGTACTTC. Its protein product is CASSYARRQGAHEQYF.

The chain couples TRBV5-1 to TRBJ2-2; no firm D call. The V end lost 3 bases, the J end lost 0 bases, and 9 bases lay between the germline ends. Germline V gives CDR1 SGHRS, CDR2 YFSETQ. The CDR3 loop spans 15 amino acids. The CDR3 DNA reads TGCGCCAGCAGCTCGGACGGATCGAACACCGGGGAGCTGTTTTTT. Amino acid sequence: CASSSDGSNTGELFF.

The chain has TRBV27 and TRBJ2-7; TRBD2 agrees at 10 bases. This CDR3 is 17 amino acids long. Losses at the gene ends were 9 bases for V and 3 bases for J; bases not matched to a gene: 17. Germline V gene data show CDR1 as MNHEY and CDR2 as SMNVEV (reference sequence). CDR3 residues: CARMSVAGGYRGYEQYF. The CDR3 DNA follows: TGTGCCAGAATGTCCGTAGCGGGGGGATATAGAGGCTACGAGCAGTACTTC.

This clonotype was counted only a few times. The DNA of the CDR3 is TGCAGCGTGTCTGGGACAGGGAGCACAGATACGCAGTATTTT. Protein product: CSVSGTGSTDTQYF. The chain employs TRBV29-1 and TRBJ2-3; 9 nucleotides line up with TRBD1. J gave up 0 bases and V 6 bases, and 4 bases lay outside the gene matches. This CDR3 region has 14 residues. From germline, CDR1 is SQVTM and CDR2 ANQGSEA.

This clonotype was observed a few times. The chain employs TRBV29-1 and TRBJ2-1, with 7 bases that match TRBD2. The CDR3 covers 13 residues. Trimming took 6 bases from V and 5 from J; bases not matched to a gene: 7. Germline CDR1 and CDR2: SQVTM and ANQGSEA. CDR3 nucleotide sequence: TGCAGCGTGGGGGACTACTTCGACAATGAGCAGTTCTTC. Protein: CSVGDYFDNEQFF.

V gene TRBV27 combines with J gene TRBJ1-1; weak D call: TRBD1 (6 bases). Deletions cut 8 bases from V and 6 bases from J, with 10 bases between. Germline loops: CDR1 MNHEY, CDR2 SMNVEV (reference sequence). The CDR3 covers 11 residues. The CDR3: CASGGRAEAFF. CDR3 DNA: TGTGCCAGCGGGGGCAGGGCTGAAGCTTTCTTT.

J is TRBJ2-1 and V is TRBV11-3, with D hard to call. The V and J ends lost 1 base and 1 base respectively, with 8 bases between them. Germline assignment: CDR1 SGHNT and CDR2 YENEEA. This CDR3 region has 15 residues. DNA of the CDR3: TGTGCCAGCAGCTTAGGTTACCCTTCCTACAATGAGCAGTTCTTC. Translation: CASSLGYPSYNEQFF.

V and J are TRBV12-3 or TRBV12-4 and TRBJ1-3; no reliable D call. V was clipped by 3 bases and J by 8 bases, with 11 bases between them. This CDR3 is built from 13 residues. The CDR3 bases are TGTGCCAGCAGTTTTGTCCCGAAGGACACCATATATTTT. It codes for CASSFVPKDTIYF.

The table lists this clonotype with a few counts. The chain employs TRBV5-8 and TRBJ2-7, with 9 bases matching TRBD1. J was trimmed by 1 base and V by 0 bases; bases with no gene match: 5. The CDR3 is 16 amino acids. Germline CDR1 is SGHTS and CDR2 is YDEGEE. CDR3 coding DNA: TGTGCCAGCAGCTTGGGCGGTGACAGGGGGTCCTACGAGCAGTACTTC. It is translated as CASSLGGDRGSYEQYF. The whole variable domain, remainder taken from reference TRBV5-8 and TRBJ2-7, is EAGVTQSPTHLIKTRGQQATLRCSPISGHTSVYWYQQALGLGLQFLLWYDEGEERNRGNFPPRFSGRQFPNYSSELNVNALELEDSALYLCASSLGGDRGSYEQYFGPGTRLTVT.

The sample holds a few counts of this clonotype. The chain employs TRBV20-1 and TRBJ2-7; the match to TRBD1 covers 9 bases. Germline loops: CDR1 DFQATT, CDR2 SNEGSKA (reference sequence). V was pared by 3 bases and J by 5 bases, with 11 bases of the junction left unmatched. CDR3 length: 15 amino acids. This chain's CDR3 is CSASGLKGDRDEQYF. The CDR3, as DNA: TGCAGTGCTAGTGGTCTAAAGGGGGACAGGGACGAGCAGTACTTC.

This chain links TRBV6-5 with TRBJ2-1; possible D gene TRBD1, 7 bases. Germline-derived CDR1 and CDR2 are MNHEY and SVGAGI. The length of the CDR3 is 17 residues. V lost 4 bases to trimming and J lost 2 bases, with 18 bases between them. The DNA for the CDR3 is TGTGCCAGCAGTTCCTTCTTCAGGGGGGATCCCTACAATGAGCAGTTCTTC. Translation: CASSSFFRGDPYNEQFF.